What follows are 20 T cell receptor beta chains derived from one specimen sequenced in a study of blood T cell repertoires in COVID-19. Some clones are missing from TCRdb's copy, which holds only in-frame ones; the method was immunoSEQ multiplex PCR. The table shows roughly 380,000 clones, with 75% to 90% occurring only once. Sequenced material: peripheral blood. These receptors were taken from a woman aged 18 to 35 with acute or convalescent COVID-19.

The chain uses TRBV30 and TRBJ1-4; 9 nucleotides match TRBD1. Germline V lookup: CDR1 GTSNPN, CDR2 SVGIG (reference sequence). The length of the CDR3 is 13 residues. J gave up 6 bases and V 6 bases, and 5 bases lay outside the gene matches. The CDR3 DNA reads TGTGCCTGCAGCCGGGACAGGGATGAAAAACTGTTTTTT. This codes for CACSRDRDEKLFF.

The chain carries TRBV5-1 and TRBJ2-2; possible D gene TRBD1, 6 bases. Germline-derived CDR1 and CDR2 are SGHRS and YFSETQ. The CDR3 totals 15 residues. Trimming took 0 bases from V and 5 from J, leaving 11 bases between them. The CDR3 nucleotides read TGCGCCAGCAGCTTGGCCAGCAGGGGTACCGGGGAGCTGTTTTTT. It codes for CASSLASRGTGELFF.

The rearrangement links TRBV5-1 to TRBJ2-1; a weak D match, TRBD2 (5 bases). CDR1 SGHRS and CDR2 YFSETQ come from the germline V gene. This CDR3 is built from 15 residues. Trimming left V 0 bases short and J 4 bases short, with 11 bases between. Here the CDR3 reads CASSLGLEGYNEQFF. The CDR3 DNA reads TGCGCCAGCAGCTTGGGCCTAGAGGGTTACAATGAGCAGTTCTTC.

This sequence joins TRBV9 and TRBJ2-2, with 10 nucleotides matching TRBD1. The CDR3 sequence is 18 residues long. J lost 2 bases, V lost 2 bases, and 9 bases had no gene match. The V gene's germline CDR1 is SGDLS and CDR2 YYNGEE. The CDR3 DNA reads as TGTGCCAGCAGCGTTCACACGGGACAGGGGAAAAACACCGGGGAGCTGTTTTTT. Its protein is CASSVHTGQGKNTGELFF.

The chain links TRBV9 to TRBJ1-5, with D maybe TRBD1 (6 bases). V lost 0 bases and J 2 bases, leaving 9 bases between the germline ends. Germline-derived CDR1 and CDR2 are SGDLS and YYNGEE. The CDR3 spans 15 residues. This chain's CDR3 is CASSVGGGGNQPQHF. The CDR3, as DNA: TGTGCCAGCAGCGTAGGTGGGGGCGGCAATCAGCCCCAGCATTTT.

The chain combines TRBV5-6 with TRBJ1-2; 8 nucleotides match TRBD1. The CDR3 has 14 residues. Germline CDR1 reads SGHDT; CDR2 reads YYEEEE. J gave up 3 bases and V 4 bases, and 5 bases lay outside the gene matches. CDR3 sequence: CASSLDRGDYGYTF. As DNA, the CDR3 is TGTGCCAGCAGCCTCGACAGGGGAGACTATGGCTACACCTTC.

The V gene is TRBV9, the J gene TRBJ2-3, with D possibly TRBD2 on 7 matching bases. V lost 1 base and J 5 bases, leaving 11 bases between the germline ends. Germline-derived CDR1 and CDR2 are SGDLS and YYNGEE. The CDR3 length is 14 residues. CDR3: CASSVWGGKDTQYF. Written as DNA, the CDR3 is TGTGCCAGCAGCGTATGGGGGGGCAAAGATACGCAGTATTTT.

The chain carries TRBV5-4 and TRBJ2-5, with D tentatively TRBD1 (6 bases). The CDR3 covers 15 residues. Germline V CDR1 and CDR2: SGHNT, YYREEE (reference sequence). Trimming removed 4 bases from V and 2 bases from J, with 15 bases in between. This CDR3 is CASSPLRGWQETQYF. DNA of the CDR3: TGTGCCAGCAGCCCGCTAAGGGGGTGGCAAGAGACCCAGTACTTC.

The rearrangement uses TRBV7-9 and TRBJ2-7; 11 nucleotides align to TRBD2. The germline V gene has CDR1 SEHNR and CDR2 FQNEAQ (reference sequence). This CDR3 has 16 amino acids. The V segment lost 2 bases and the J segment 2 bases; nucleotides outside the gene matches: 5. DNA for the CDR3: TGTGCCAGCAGCTTACCCGGGACTAGCGGTACCTACGAGCAGTACTTC. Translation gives CASSLPGTSGTYEQYF.

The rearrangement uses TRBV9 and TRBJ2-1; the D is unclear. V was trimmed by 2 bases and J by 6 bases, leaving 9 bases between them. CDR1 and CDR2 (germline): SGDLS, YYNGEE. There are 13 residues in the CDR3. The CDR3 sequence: CASSVSVLNEQFF. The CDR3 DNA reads TGTGCCAGCAGCGTCTCGGTGCTCAATGAGCAGTTCTTC.

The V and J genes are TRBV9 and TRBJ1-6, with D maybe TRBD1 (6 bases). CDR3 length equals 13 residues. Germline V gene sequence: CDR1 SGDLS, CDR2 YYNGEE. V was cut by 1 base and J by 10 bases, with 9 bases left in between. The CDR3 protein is CASSVLGGSPLHF. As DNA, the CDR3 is TGTGCCAGCAGCGTATTAGGGGGATCACCCCTCCACTTT.

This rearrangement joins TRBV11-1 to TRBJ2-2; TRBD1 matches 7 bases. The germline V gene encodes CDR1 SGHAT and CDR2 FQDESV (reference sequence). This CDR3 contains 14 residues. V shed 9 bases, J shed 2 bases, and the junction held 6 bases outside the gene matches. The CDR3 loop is CASNGQDNTGELFF. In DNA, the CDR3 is TGTGCCAGTAATGGACAGGATAACACCGGGGAGCTGTTTTTT.

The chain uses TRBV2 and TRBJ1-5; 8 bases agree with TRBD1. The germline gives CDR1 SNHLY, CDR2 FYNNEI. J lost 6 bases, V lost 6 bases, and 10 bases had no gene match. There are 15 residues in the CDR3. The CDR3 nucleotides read TGTGCCAGCAGCGGCAGACAGGGGATGAGTCAGCCCCAGCATTTT. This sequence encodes CASSGRQGMSQPQHF.

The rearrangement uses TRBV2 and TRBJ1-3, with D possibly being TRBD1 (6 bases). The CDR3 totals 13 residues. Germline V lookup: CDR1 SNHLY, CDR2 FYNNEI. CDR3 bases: TGTGCGATAGGGGGGGAGGTGGCAGACACCATATATTTT. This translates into CAIGGEVADTIYF.

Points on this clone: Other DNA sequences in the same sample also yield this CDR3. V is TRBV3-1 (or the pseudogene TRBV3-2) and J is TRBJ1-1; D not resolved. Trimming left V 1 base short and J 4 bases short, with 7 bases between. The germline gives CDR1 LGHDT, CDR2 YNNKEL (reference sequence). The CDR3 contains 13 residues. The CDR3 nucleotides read TGTGCCAGCAGCCAAGGAAGAGGCACTGAAGCTTTCTTT. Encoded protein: CASSQGRGTEAFF.

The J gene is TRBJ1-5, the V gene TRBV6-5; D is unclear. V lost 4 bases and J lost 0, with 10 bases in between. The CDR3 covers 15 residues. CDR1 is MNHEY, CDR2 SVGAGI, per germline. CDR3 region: CASSLPGVSNQPQHF. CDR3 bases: TGTGCCAGCAGTTTGCCCGGGGTTAGCAATCAGCCCCAGCATTTT.

In nucleotides, the CDR3 is TGTGCCAGTATGGGGCAGGGGGATGAAAAACTGTTTTTT. Its protein is CASMGQGDEKLFF. The chain couples TRBV19 to TRBJ1-4; TRBD1 agrees at 7 bases. The V gene end was trimmed by 7 bases and the J gene end by 6 bases; junction bases not matched to a gene: 5. The CDR3 length is 13 residues. The germline V gene encodes CDR1 LNHDA and CDR2 SQIVND (reference sequence).

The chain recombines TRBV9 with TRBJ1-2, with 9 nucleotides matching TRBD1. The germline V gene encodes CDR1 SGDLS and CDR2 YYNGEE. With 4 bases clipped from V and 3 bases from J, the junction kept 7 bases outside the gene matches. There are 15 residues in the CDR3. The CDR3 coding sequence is TGTGCCAGCAGCCCCCGGACAGGGGTAGACTATGGCTACACCTTC. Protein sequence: CASSPRTGVDYGYTF.

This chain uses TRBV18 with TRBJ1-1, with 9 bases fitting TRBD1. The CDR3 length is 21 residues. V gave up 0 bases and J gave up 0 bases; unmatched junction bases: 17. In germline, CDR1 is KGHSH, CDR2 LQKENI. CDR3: CASSPPGQGFPLGPMNTEAFF. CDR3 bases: TGTGCCAGCTCACCACCGGGACAGGGTTTTCCTCTAGGTCCCATGAACACTGAAGCTTTCTTT.

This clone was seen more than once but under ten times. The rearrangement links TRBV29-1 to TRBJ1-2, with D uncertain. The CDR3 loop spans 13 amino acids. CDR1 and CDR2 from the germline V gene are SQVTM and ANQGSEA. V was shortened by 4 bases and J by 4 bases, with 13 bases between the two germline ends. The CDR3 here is CSVARRRAYGYTF. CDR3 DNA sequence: TGCAGCGTTGCAAGGCGGCGGGCCTATGGCTACACCTTC.